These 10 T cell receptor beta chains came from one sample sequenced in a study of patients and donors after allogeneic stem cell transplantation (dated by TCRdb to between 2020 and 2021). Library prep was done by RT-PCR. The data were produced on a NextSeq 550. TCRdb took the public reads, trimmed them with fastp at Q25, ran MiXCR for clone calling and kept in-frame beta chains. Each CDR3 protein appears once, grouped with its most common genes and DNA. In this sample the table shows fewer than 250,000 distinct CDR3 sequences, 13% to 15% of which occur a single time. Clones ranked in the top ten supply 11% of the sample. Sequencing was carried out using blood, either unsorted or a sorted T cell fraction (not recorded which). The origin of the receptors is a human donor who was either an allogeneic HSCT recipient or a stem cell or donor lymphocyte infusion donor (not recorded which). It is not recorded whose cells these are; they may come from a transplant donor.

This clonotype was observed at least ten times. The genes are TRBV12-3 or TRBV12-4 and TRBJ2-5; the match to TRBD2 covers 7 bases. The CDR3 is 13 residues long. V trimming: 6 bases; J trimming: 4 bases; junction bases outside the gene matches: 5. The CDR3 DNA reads TGTGCCAGCAGCTTGGGCGGGGGAGAGACCCAGTACTTC. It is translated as CASSLGGGETQYF.

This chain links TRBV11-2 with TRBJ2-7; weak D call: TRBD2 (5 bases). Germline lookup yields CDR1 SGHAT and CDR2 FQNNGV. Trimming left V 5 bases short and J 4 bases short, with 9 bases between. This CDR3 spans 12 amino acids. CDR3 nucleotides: TGTGCCAGCAGCGGCGGAGGATACGAGCAGTACTTC. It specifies CASSGGGYEQYF.

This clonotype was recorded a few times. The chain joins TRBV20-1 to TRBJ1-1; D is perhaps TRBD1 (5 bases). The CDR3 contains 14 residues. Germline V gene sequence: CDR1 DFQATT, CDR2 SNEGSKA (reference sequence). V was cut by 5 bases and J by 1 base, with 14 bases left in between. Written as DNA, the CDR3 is TGCAGTGCTGACACCGACAGCTCGAACACTGAAGCTTTCTTT. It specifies CSADTDSSNTEAFF.

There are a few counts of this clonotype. The CDR3 sequence is CASSQQGRSPLHF. In nucleotides, the CDR3 is TGTGCCAGCAGCCAACAGGGACGTTCACCCCTCCACTTT. The chain uses TRBV7-9 and TRBJ1-6; TRBD1 is a possible D gene (6 bases). Trimming took off 5 bases at V and 9 bases at J, with 11 bases between the two ends. The CDR3 has 13 residues. Germline-derived CDR1 and CDR2 are SEHNR and FQNEAQ (reference sequence).

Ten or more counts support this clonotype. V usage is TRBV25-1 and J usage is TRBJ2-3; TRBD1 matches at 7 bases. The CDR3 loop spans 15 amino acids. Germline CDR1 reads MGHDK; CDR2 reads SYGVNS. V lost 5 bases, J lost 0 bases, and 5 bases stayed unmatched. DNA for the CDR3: TGTGCCAGCAGTCCCTACAGGGGAAGCACAGATACGCAGTATTTT. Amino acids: CASSPYRGSTDTQYF.

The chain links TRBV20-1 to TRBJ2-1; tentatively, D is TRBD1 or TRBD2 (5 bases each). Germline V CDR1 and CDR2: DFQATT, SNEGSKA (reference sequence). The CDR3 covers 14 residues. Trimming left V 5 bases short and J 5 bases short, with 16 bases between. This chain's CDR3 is CSAPLGIRDNEQFF. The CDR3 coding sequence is TGCAGTGCTCCGCTCGGGATCAGGGACAATGAGCAGTTCTTC.

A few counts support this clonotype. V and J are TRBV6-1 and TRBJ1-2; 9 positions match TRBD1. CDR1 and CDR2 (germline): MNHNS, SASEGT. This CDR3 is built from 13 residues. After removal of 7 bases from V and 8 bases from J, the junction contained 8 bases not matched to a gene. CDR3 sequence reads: CASTTGTGMGYTF. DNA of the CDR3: TGTGCCAGCACCACCGGGACAGGGATGGGCTACACCTTC.

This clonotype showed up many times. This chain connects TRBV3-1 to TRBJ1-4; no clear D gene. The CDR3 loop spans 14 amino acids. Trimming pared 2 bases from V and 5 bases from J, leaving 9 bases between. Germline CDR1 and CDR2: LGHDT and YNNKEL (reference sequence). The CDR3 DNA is TGTGCCAGCAGCCAAAGACGGGCAAATGAAAAACTGTTTTTT. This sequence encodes CASSQRRANEKLFF.

In nucleotides, the CDR3 is TGTGCCAGCAGTAAAGGGGCAATTGGTAATTCACCCCTCCACTTT. Amino acids: CASSKGAIGNSPLHF. V and J are TRBV25-1 and TRBJ1-6, with D possibly matching TRBD1 (5 bases). This CDR3 contains 15 residues. The V gene's germline CDR1 is MGHDK and CDR2 SYGVNS. V gave up 5 bases and J gave up 6 bases, with 14 bases separating them.

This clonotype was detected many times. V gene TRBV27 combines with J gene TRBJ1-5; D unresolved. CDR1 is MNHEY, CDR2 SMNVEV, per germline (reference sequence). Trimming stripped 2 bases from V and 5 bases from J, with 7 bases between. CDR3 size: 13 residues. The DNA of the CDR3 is TGTGCCAGCAGTTTAAACGGTTATCAGCCCCAGCATTTT. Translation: CASSLNGYQPQHF.